Sequencing of this TCR beta chain was carried out in a study of T cells after yellow fever vaccination. For this clonotype: The junction and the germline gene differ at one end; a read error may be behind it.

The germline CDR1 and CDR2 sequences are SQVTM and ANQGSEA. CDR3 length: 15 residues. TCRdb re-analysed the 5' RACE reads in MiXCR, keeping a single row per CDR3 protein. The sample includes roughly 74,000 distinct CDR3 sequences, roughly 6.9% of them seen just once. Sample: CD8+ T cells sorted from PBMCs, taken around 5 days after the first yellow fever vaccination. The rearrangement joins TRBV29-1 to TRBJ2-1; 11 nucleotides agree with TRBD2. The TCR comes from a man in his late teens or twenties who received the YFV17D yellow fever vaccine. Here the CDR3 reads CSVEVTSGDINEQFF. The CDR3 DNA follows: TGCAGCGTGGAAGTGACTAGCGGGGACATCAATGAGCAGTTCTTC.